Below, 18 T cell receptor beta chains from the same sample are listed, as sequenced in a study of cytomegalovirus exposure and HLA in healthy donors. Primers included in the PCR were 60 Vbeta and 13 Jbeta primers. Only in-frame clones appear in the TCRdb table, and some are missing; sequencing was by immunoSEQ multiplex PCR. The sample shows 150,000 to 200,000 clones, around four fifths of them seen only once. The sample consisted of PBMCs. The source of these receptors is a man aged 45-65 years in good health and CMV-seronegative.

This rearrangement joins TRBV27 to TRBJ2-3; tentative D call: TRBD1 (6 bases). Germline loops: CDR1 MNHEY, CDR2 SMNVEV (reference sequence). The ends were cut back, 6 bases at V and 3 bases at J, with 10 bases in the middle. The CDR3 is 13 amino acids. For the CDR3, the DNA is TGTGCCAGCAGCATCAGGGGAACAGATACGCAGTATTTT. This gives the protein CASSIRGTDTQYF.

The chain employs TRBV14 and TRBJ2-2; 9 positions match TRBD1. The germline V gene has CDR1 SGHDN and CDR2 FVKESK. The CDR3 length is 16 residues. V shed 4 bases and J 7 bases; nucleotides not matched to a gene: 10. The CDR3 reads CASSRRQGVVVGELFF. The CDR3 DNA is TGTGCCAGCAGCCGCAGACAGGGGGTGGTCGTCGGGGAGCTGTTTTTT.

This CDR3 reads CASSSGTGADTQYF. The CDR3 DNA is TGTGCCAGCAGCTCCGGGACAGGGGCGGATACGCAGTATTTT. The V call is TRBV5-4, the J call TRBJ2-3; TRBD1 matches 10 bases. There are 14 residues in the CDR3. In germline, CDR1 is SGHNT, CDR2 YYREEE (reference sequence). The ends lost 3 bases at V and 6 bases at J; junction bases unmatched: 4.

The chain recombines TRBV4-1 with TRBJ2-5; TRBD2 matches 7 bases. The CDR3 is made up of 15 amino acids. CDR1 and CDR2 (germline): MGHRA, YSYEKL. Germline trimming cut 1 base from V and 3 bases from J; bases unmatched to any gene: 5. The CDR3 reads CASSQGVLAEETQYF. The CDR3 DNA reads TGCGCCAGCAGCCAAGGCGTTCTAGCGGAAGAGACCCAGTACTTC.

The CDR3 region has the DNA TGTGCCAGCAGCTTTAGCTCGGCCGGGGTTGGCTACACCTTC. The encoded protein is CASSFSSAGVGYTF. V gene TRBV7-6 combines with J gene TRBJ1-2; D not resolved. Per the germline V gene, CDR1 is SGHVS and CDR2 is FNYEAQ. The CDR3 spans 14 residues. V lost 3 bases to trimming and J lost 7 bases, with 15 bases between them.

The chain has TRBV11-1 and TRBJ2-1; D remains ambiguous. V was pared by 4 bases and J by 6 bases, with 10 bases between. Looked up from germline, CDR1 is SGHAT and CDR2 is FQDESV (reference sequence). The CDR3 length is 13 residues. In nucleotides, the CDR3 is TGTGCCAGCAGCTCTCACTCTACCAATGAGCAGTTCTTC. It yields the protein CASSSHSTNEQFF.

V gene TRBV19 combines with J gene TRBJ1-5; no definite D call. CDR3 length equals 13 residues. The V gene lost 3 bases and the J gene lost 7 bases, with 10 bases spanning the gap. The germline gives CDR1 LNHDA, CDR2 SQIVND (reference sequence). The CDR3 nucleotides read TGTGCCAGTAGTATGGGAGGGAACCAGCCCCAGCATTTT. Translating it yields CASSMGGNQPQHF.

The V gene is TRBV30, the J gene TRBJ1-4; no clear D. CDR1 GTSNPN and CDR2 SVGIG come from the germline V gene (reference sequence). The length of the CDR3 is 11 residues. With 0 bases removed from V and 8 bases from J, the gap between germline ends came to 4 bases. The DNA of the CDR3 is TGTGCCTGGAGTGTAGCGGAAAAACTGTTTTTT. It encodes CAWSVAEKLFF. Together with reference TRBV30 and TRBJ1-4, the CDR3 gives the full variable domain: SQTIHQWPATLVQPVGSPLSLECTVEGTSNPNLYWYRQAAGRGLQLLFYSVGIGQISSEVPQNLSASRPQDRQFILSSKKLLLSDSGFYLCAWSVAEKLFFGSGTQLSVL.

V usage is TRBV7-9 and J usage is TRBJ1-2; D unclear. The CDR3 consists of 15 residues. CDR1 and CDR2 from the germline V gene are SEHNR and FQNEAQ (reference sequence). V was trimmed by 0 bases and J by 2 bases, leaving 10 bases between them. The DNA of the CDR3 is TGTGCCAGCAGCTTAGCAGCAGGTCCGAACTATGGCTACACCTTC. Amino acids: CASSLAAGPNYGYTF.

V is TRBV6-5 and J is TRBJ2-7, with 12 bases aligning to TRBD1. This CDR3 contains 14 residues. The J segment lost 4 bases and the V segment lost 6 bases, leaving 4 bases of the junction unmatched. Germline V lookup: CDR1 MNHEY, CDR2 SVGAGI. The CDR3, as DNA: TGTGCCAGCAGGCGGGACAGGGGGCGGTACGAGCAGTACTTC. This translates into CASRRDRGRYEQYF.

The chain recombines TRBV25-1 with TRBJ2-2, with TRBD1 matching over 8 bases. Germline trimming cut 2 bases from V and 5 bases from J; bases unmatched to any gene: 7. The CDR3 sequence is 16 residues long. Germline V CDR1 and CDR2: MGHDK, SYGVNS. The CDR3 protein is CASSELQGAGTGELFF. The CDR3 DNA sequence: TGTGCCAGCAGTGAACTGCAGGGGGCAGGAACCGGGGAGCTGTTTTTT.

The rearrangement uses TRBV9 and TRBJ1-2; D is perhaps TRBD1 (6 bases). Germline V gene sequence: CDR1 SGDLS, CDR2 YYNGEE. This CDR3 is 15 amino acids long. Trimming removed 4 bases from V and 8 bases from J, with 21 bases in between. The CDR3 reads CASSRLTGPLWGYTF. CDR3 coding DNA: TGTGCCAGCAGCCGCCTGACAGGACCCCTCTGGGGCTACACCTTC.

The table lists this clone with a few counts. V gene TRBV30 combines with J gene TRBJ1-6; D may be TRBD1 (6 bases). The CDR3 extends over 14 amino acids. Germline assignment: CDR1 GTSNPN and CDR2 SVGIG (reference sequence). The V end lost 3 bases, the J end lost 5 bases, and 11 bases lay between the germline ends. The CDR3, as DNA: TGTGCCTGGAGACGGACAGCAAATAATTCACCCCTCCACTTT. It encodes CAWRRTANNSPLHF.

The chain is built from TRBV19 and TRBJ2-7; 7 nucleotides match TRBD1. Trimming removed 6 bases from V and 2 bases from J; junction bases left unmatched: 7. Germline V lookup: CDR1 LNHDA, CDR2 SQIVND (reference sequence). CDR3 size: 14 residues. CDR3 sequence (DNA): TGTGCCAGTAGGGGACAGCAGACAGCCTACGAGCAGTACTTC. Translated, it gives CASRGQQTAYEQYF.

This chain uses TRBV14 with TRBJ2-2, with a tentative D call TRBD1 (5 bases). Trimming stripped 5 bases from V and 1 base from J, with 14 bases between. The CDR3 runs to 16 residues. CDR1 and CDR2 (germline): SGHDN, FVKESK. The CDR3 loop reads CASSYWQGVNTGELFF. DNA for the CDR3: TGTGCCAGCAGCTATTGGCAGGGCGTGAACACCGGGGAGCTGTTTTTT. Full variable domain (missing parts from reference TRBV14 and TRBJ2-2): EAGVTQFPSHSVIEKGQTVTLRCDPISGHDNLYWYRRVMGKEIKFLLHFVKESKQDESGMPNNRFLAERTGGTYSTLKVQPAELEDSGVYFCASSYWQGVNTGELFFGEGSRLTVL.

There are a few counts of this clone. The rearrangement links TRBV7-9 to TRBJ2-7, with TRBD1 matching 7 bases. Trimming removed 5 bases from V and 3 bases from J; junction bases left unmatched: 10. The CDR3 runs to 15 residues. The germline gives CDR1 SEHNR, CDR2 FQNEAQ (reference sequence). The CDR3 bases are TGTGCCAGCAGCATAACCCAGGGGGTCCGCTACGAGCAGTACTTC. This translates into CASSITQGVRYEQYF.

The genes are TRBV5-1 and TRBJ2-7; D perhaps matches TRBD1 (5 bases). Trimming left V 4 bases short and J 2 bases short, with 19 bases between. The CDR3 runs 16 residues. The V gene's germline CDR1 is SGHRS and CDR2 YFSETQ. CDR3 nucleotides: TGCGCCAGCAGCCCCGCTTCCAGGACAAGCGCCTACGAGCAGTACTTC. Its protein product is CASSPASRTSAYEQYF.

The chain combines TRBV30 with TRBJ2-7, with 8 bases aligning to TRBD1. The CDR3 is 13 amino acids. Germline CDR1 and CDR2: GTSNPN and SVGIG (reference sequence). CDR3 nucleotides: TGTGCGGGGCACAGGGGGAGCTCCTACGAGCAGTACTTC. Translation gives CAGHRGSSYEQYF.